The 16 T cell receptor beta chains given below trace back to one sample, sequenced in a study of T-cell reconstitution after alpha-beta-depleted transplantation in children. Construction of the TCRbeta library involved unique molecular identifiers. TCRdb ran MiXCR on the PCR reads and lists one entry per CDR3 protein. Of approximately 1,000,000 distinct CDR3 sequences in the sample, about 31% were seen once. Specimen: PBMCs, mostly from graft donor cells, collected 360 days after TCRalphabeta/CD19-depleted stem cell transplant. The receptors originated from a boy less than two years old who had a stem cell transplant for SCID, so the T cells may come from the graft donor.

The chain links TRBV12-3 or TRBV12-4 to TRBJ1-5; 8 bases fit TRBD1. Germline trimming cut 6 bases from V and 5 bases from J; bases unmatched to any gene: 6. This CDR3 is 14 amino acids long. CDR3 DNA sequence: TGTGCCAGCAGCCCCGGACAGGGCGATCAGCCCCAGCATTTT. It is translated as CASSPGQGDQPQHF.

This clonotype was detected only a few times. This chain uses TRBV24-1 with TRBJ1-2; D may be TRBD1 (6 bases). CDR1 and CDR2 from the germline V gene are KGHDR and SFDVKD. Trimming shortened V by 6 bases and J by 6 bases, and 16 bases separated the two germline ends. The CDR3 has 14 amino acids. The CDR3 coding sequence is TGTGCCACCAGTACCACCGGGACAAGAAATGGCTACACCTTC. This codes for CATSTTGTRNGYTF.

This clonotype has just a few counts. The CDR3 is CAAPDPDTQYF. For the CDR3, the DNA is TGTGCCGCACCGGACCCAGATACGCAGTATTTT. The genes are TRBV7-9 and TRBJ2-3; no firm D call. Germline-derived CDR1 and CDR2 are SEHNR and FQNEAQ (reference sequence). The CDR3 spans 11 residues. With 11 bases removed from V and 4 bases from J, the gap between germline ends came to 10 bases.

J is TRBJ2-1 and V is TRBV7-9; D might be TRBD2 (5 bases). The CDR3 has 12 residues. Germline CDR1 and CDR2: SEHNR and FQNEAQ (reference sequence). V shed 4 bases and J shed 7 bases, with 8 bases lying between them. DNA of the CDR3: TGTGCCAGCAGCTCCAGGACTAATGAGCAGTTCTTC. Translation gives CASSSRTNEQFF.

The chain combines TRBV20-1 with TRBJ2-7, with 8 bases fitting TRBD2. Germline loops: CDR1 DFQATT, CDR2 SNEGSKA (reference sequence). The CDR3 is 15 residues long. With 0 bases clipped from V and 2 bases from J, the junction kept 6 bases outside the gene matches. CDR3 coding DNA: TGCAGTGCTAGAGACTCGTCGGGGGGGACCTACGAGCAGTACTTC. This codes for CSARDSSGGTYEQYF.

The chain combines TRBV20-1 with TRBJ2-1; D call uncertain. CDR1 DFQATT and CDR2 SNEGSKA come from the germline V gene (reference sequence). V lost 6 bases, J lost 5 bases, and 23 bases lay in between. The CDR3 length is 16 residues. The CDR3 sequence is CSARPLPATKNNEQFF. As DNA, the CDR3 is TGCAGTGCCCGCCCCCTCCCGGCAACCAAAAACAATGAGCAGTTCTTC.

This clonotype was seen a few times. This chain uses TRBV3-1 with TRBJ1-2, with D uncertain. V lost 8 bases, J lost 4 bases, and 8 bases lay in between. The CDR3 consists of 11 residues. Germline V gives CDR1 LGHDT, CDR2 YNNKEL (reference sequence). The CDR3 DNA is TGTGCCAGCTGGGGAGCCTATGGCTACACCTTC. As protein: CASWGAYGYTF.

V and J are TRBV7-3 and TRBJ2-7; D is undetermined. Germline values: CDR1 SGHTA, CDR2 FQGTGA. V was cut by 1 base and J by 1 base, with 8 bases left in between. The CDR3 is 14 amino acids. CDR3 coding DNA: TGTGCCAGCAGCTTAATGGCGTTATCCTACGAGCAGTACTTC. Amino acids: CASSLMALSYEQYF.

This clonotype was counted between two and nine times. The chain uses TRBV5-1 and TRBJ2-1, with TRBD1 matching over 7 bases. The CDR3 is made up of 15 amino acids. Germline values: CDR1 SGHRS, CDR2 YFSETQ. The V segment lost 9 bases and the J segment 4 bases; nucleotides outside the gene matches: 13. CDR3 sequence (DNA): TGCGCCAAAAAAGACAGGGCGGACCCTTACAATGAGCAGTTCTTC. Its protein product is CAKKDRADPYNEQFF.

The rearrangement uses TRBV15 and TRBJ1-1; unclear D gene. From germline, CDR1 is LNHNV and CDR2 YYDKDF (reference sequence). This CDR3 has 16 amino acids. Trimming stripped 1 base from V and 6 bases from J, with 18 bases between. In DNA, the CDR3 is TGTGCCACCAGCAGAGGCCACGTTCTATGGGCGCCTGAAGCTTTCTTT. Protein sequence: CATSRGHVLWAPEAFF.

V gene TRBV2 combines with J gene TRBJ2-7; D may be TRBD1 (6 bases). The CDR3 is 13 residues long. Trimming left V 6 bases short and J 1 base short, with 10 bases between. The germline V gene encodes CDR1 SNHLY and CDR2 FYNNEI. The CDR3 nucleotides read TGTGCCAGCAGACCAGGGGCGTCCTACGAGCAGTACTTC. It encodes CASRPGASYEQYF.

This clonotype showed up just a few times. The chain carries TRBV20-1 and TRBJ1-1; 9 bases line up with TRBD1. Trimming cost V 0 bases and J 1 base; bases outside gene matches: 9. This CDR3 contains 17 residues. Germline V lookup: CDR1 DFQATT, CDR2 SNEGSKA (reference sequence). Written as DNA, the CDR3 is TGCAGTGCTAGAGACCCTTCCGGGACAGGGAGGAACACTGAAGCTTTCTTT. Protein sequence: CSARDPSGTGRNTEAFF.

The gene calls are TRBV6-2 or TRBV6-3 and TRBJ2-1; TRBD2 agrees at 11 bases. The length of the CDR3 is 17 residues. V gave up 2 bases and J gave up 4 bases; unmatched junction bases: 7. Germline CDR1 is MNHEY and CDR2 is SVGEGT. In nucleotides, the CDR3 is TGTGCCAGCAGTTACACCTCCGGGACTAGCGGTTACAATGAGCAGTTCTTC. It yields the protein CASSYTSGTSGYNEQFF.

This clonotype has a handful of counts. The J gene is TRBJ2-3, the V gene TRBV7-2; TRBD2 matches 9 bases. CDR3 length: 16 residues. CDR1 is SGHTA and CDR2 is FQGNSA in the germline V gene. The J segment lost 1 base and the V segment lost 6 bases, leaving 8 bases of the junction unmatched. The CDR3 sequence is CASRLTSGFRTDTQYF. CDR3 in DNA: TGTGCCAGCAGGTTGACTAGCGGCTTTCGCACAGATACGCAGTATTTT.

A few counts support this clonotype. The CDR3 sequence is CASSWEAPGTDTQYF. In nucleotides, the CDR3 is TGTGCCAGCAGCTGGGAGGCCCCGGGCACAGATACGCAGTATTTT. The chain joins TRBV5-6 to TRBJ2-3, with D perhaps matching TRBD2 (6 bases). The V end lost 3 bases, the J end lost 1 base, and 12 bases lay between the germline ends. Germline V gene sequence: CDR1 SGHDT, CDR2 YYEEEE. The CDR3 runs 15 residues.

This clonotype was seen only once. The chain carries TRBV12-3 or TRBV12-4 and TRBJ2-6; D is ambiguous. CDR3 size: 18 residues. V dropped 6 bases and J dropped 0 bases, with 18 bases sitting between them. The chain's CDR3 is CASSSLMRSTSGANVLTF. The CDR3 region has the DNA TGTGCCAGCAGCTCCCTTATGAGGTCTACCTCTGGGGCCAACGTCCTGACTTTC.